The 22 T cell receptor beta chains listed next were all sequenced from one sample in a study of CD8+ T cells in alopecia areata. Treatment here: oral pan-JAK inhibitor, 5-10 mg twice daily. Following extraction, RNA underwent reverse transcription to cDNA, which served as the sequencing template. The repertoire was sequenced with immunoSEQ multiplex PCR; TCRdb's copy has only in-frame clones and lacks some. The sample has 190,000 or so clones, around 60% seen once; the top ten hold over 9.5%. The input for sequencing was CD8+ T cells sorted from blood, taken at week 24, from a patient treated with tofacitinib. The source of these receptors is a human donor with alopecia areata.

For the CDR3, the DNA is TGTGCCAGCAGCATCTACAATGAGCAGTTCTTC. Its protein is CASSIYNEQFF. This chain connects TRBV5-5 to TRBJ2-1; D unclear. V was pared by 4 bases and J by 3 bases, with 2 bases between. Germline CDR1 SGHKS, CDR2 YYEKEE (reference sequence). CDR3 size: 11 residues.

This clone occurred a few times. The chain carries TRBV29-1 and TRBJ2-1; TRBD1 matches 7 bases. The germline V gene encodes CDR1 SQVTM and CDR2 ANQGSEA. The V and J ends lost 6 bases and 3 bases, in that order; junction bases with no gene match: 5. The CDR3 is made up of 13 amino acids. CDR3 bases: TGCAGCGTGACCGGGACAGACTACAATGAGCAGTTCTTC. Its translation is CSVTGTDYNEQFF.

The rearrangement uses TRBV14 and TRBJ1-5, with D tentatively TRBD1 (5 bases). The CDR3 has 13 amino acids. The germline V and J ends were trimmed by 4 bases and 7 bases, with 11 bases remaining between them. Germline CDR1 SGHDN, CDR2 FVKESK. DNA of the CDR3: TGTGCCAGCAGCCGGGGGTGGAGACAGCCCCAGCATTTT. This sequence encodes CASSRGWRQPQHF.

Comment on this clone: Its ends do not fully match the called genes, so a read error is possible. The genes are TRBV19 and TRBJ2-5; possibly TRBD1 for D (5 bases). The CDR3 has 15 residues. CDR1 is LNHDA and CDR2 is SQIVND in the germline V gene (reference sequence). CDR3 bases: TGCGCCAGTAGTATAGATGGGGCTCATCAAGAGACCCAGTACTTC. This gives the protein CASSIDGAHQETQYF.

This rearrangement joins TRBV7-9 to TRBJ2-1; D gene ambiguous. Trimming removed 5 bases at V and 10 bases at J, with 15 bases between. The CDR3 extends over 13 amino acids. The germline gives CDR1 SEHNR, CDR2 FQNEAQ (reference sequence). This CDR3 is CASSPTVGEEQFF. The CDR3 bases are TGTGCCAGCAGCCCCACCGTGGGCGAGGAGCAGTTCTTC.

This clone was observed a few times. The chain carries TRBV5-1 and TRBJ2-7; D remains ambiguous. Germline assignment: CDR1 SGHRS and CDR2 YFSETQ. This CDR3 has 14 amino acids. Trimming removed 2 bases at V and 0 bases at J, with 9 bases between. CDR3: CASSLWLDSYEQYF. The CDR3 DNA reads as TGCGCCAGCAGCTTATGGCTGGACTCCTACGAGCAGTACTTC.

CDR3 protein: CASIADGSYEQYF. In DNA form, the CDR3 reads TGTGCCAGCATCGCAGACGGATCCTACGAGCAGTACTTC. V is TRBV27 and J is TRBJ2-7; D is uncertain. The CDR3 spans 13 residues. V lost 7 bases, J lost 1 base, and 11 bases lay in between. Germline CDR1 and CDR2: MNHEY and SMNVEV (reference sequence).

The rearrangement joins TRBV19 to TRBJ1-4, with TRBD1 matching over 8 bases. The germline V gene encodes CDR1 LNHDA and CDR2 SQIVND (reference sequence). This CDR3 contains 15 residues. Germline trimming cut 5 bases from V and 5 bases from J; bases unmatched to any gene: 7. CDR3 nucleotides: TGTGCCAGTAGTGCCCGACAGGGGATAAATGAAAAACTGTTTTTT. Translation gives CASSARQGINEKLFF.

This chain uses TRBV29-1 with TRBJ2-5; tentative D call: TRBD2 (5 bases). The DNA end favors TRBJ2-7, so the J call may be wrong. CDR1 SQVTM and CDR2 ANQGSEA come from the germline V gene. There are 12 residues in the CDR3. CDR3 region: CSVEEEGYEQYF. The CDR3 DNA follows: TGCAGCGTTGAAGAAGAGGGATACGAGCAGTACTTC.

This clone turned up a few times. V and J are TRBV19 and TRBJ1-5; D is undetermined. CDR1 LNHDA and CDR2 SQIVND come from the germline V gene (reference sequence). V dropped 7 bases and J dropped 0 bases, with 13 bases sitting between them. This CDR3 comprises 15 residues. CDR3: CASILRVDSNQPQHF. The CDR3 DNA reads as TGTGCCAGTATTCTAAGGGTGGATAGCAATCAGCCCCAGCATTTT.

The genes are TRBV29-1 and TRBJ2-1; D is unresolved. Germline-derived CDR1 and CDR2 are SQVTM and ANQGSEA. Trimming took 0 bases from V and 0 from J, leaving 21 bases between them. The CDR3 runs to 19 residues. The chain's CDR3 is CSVEETTSTTGGSYNEQFF. Here the CDR3 DNA reads TGCAGCGTTGAAGAAACAACTTCAACTACCGGCGGCTCCTACAATGAGCAGTTCTTC.

The chain carries TRBV30 and TRBJ2-7; 8 bases line up with TRBD1. Germline CDR1 is GTSNPN and CDR2 is SVGIG (reference sequence). This CDR3 is 17 amino acids long. J gave up 3 bases and V 0 bases, and 13 bases lay outside the gene matches. The CDR3 DNA reads TGTGCCTGGAGTGTACCAGGTTGGGAGACAGGGGTCTACGAGCAGTACTTC. This gives the protein CAWSVPGWETGVYEQYF.

The genes are TRBV29-1 and TRBJ2-5, with a tentative D call TRBD1 (6 bases). There are 16 residues in the CDR3. Germline loops: CDR1 SQVTM, CDR2 ANQGSEA. V shed 1 base and J shed 4 bases, with 19 bases lying between them. The CDR3 sequence is CSVEGFGGEAAETQYF. The CDR3 nucleotides read TGCAGCGTTGAAGGCTTTGGGGGCGAGGCTGCAGAGACCCAGTACTTC.

This clone was counted only a few times. The rearrangement links TRBV29-1 to TRBJ2-1; D ambiguous. Germline V lookup: CDR1 SQVTM, CDR2 ANQGSEA. This CDR3 has 13 amino acids. V was trimmed by 2 bases and J by 5 bases, leaving 10 bases between them. CDR3 loop: CSVELRLNNEQFF. DNA of the CDR3: TGCAGCGTTGAACTACGACTGAACAATGAGCAGTTCTTC.

The CDR3 is CASSLFSAAHMNTEAFF. CDR3 bases: TGTGCCAGCAGCTTATTTTCTGCGGCCCACATGAACACTGAAGCTTTCTTT. The rearrangement uses TRBV7-8 and TRBJ1-1, with no clear D. Trimming removed 2 bases from V and 0 bases from J, with 16 bases in between. The CDR3 covers 17 residues. Germline CDR1 and CDR2: SGHVS and FQNEAQ.

The chain couples TRBV29-1 to TRBJ2-3; D call uncertain. The CDR3 spans 12 residues. V dropped 4 bases and J dropped 4 bases, with 9 bases sitting between them. In germline, CDR1 is SQVTM, CDR2 ANQGSEA. CDR3 sequence (DNA): TGCAGCGTTGTCTTAGAACCAGATACGCAGTATTTT. This translates into CSVVLEPDTQYF.

The chain recombines TRBV5-1 with TRBJ2-1; TRBD2 matches at 15 bases. This CDR3 is built from 18 residues. The ends lost 2 bases at V and 5 bases at J; junction bases unmatched: 8. The V gene's germline CDR1 is SGHRS and CDR2 YFSETQ. CDR3 bases: TGCGCCAGCAGCTTCGGACTAGCGGGGGGGCCGACTCACAATGAGCAGTTCTTC. Protein product: CASSFGLAGGPTHNEQFF.

The J gene is TRBJ2-2, the V gene TRBV5-1, with a weak D call TRBD2 (6 bases). The CDR3 consists of 15 residues. CDR1 is SGHRS and CDR2 is YFSETQ in the germline V gene. V lost 0 bases and J lost 3, with 9 bases in between. The CDR3 DNA is TGCGCCAGCAGCTTGGTTTCGGGGGACACCGGGGAGCTGTTTTTT. It specifies CASSLVSGDTGELFF.

This clone was recorded once. CDR3: CALTGSKSYNEQFF. Here the CDR3 DNA reads TGTGCCTTGACCGGGAGCAAATCCTACAATGAGCAGTTCTTC. The V gene is TRBV30, the J gene TRBJ2-1, with D maybe TRBD2 (6 bases). Germline V gene lookup returns CDR1 GTSNPN and CDR2 SVGIG (reference sequence). V was pared by 7 bases and J by 1 base, with 14 bases between. CDR3 length equals 14 residues.

J is TRBJ2-3 and V is TRBV2; D call uncertain. Trimming took off 10 bases at V and 4 bases at J, with 15 bases between the two ends. Per the germline V gene, CDR1 is SNHLY and CDR2 is FYNNEI. CDR3 size: 13 residues. CDR3 sequence: CATAVGSSDTQYF. The CDR3 DNA reads TGTGCCACCGCCGTGGGTTCCTCAGATACGCAGTATTTT.

This clone was detected a few times. This chain links TRBV6-1 with TRBJ1-5, with unresolved D. Trimming cost V 2 bases and J 1 base, with 9 bases left between them. This CDR3 contains 15 residues. Germline loops: CDR1 MNHNS, CDR2 SASEGT. CDR3 sequence (DNA): TGTGCCAGCAGTGAATACGTCGACAGCAATCAGCCCCAGCATTTT. Its translation: CASSEYVDSNQPQHF.

This rearrangement joins TRBV2 to TRBJ1-1, with unresolved D. The germline CDR1 and CDR2 sequences are SNHLY and FYNNEI. The CDR3 contains 9 residues. V lost 8 bases and J 10 bases, leaving 8 bases between the germline ends. CDR3 DNA: TGTGCCAGCTCCGCGGGAGCTTTCTTT. This gives the protein CASSAGAFF.